The sequence of this TCR beta chain was determined in a study of human T cells and chemical hapten exposure. On the study more broadly: Across the whole study, which lasted roughly 24 weeks, patients were given diphenylcyclopropenone on the scalp once a week. Regarding the study as a whole: With DPC sensitization, TCRs exceeding 1 in 1000 frequency showed no change.

This clonotype was detected ten times or more. Its antigen remains unidentified. The V gene's germline CDR1 is LNHNV and CDR2 YYDKDF (reference sequence). There are 15 residues in the CDR3. Trimming cost V 1 base and J 7 bases, with 14 bases left between them. Unique molecular identifiers were attached to individual cDNA molecules during library preparation. A single record per CDR3 protein comes from TCRdb applying MiXCR to the RACE reads. The table records 55,000 to 75,000 distinct CDR3 sequences, about 7% of them present only once. As for time point: pre-sensitization, week 0. Treatment given: therapeutic diphenylcyclopropenone sensitization with weekly scalp DPC.

This specimen consisted of whole blood, obtained in connection with sensitization to the hapten diphenylcyclopropenone (DPC). This clonotype originated in a woman aged 25-40 years with alopecia areata. Some clones in this sample may be carry-over from other donors' samples. The gene calls are TRBV15 and TRBJ1-5; D is possibly TRBD1 (5 bases). The CDR3 loop is CATSRVRQGDQPQHF. CDR3 DNA: TGTGCCACCAGCAGAGTTCGGCAGGGTGACCAGCCCCAGCATTTT.